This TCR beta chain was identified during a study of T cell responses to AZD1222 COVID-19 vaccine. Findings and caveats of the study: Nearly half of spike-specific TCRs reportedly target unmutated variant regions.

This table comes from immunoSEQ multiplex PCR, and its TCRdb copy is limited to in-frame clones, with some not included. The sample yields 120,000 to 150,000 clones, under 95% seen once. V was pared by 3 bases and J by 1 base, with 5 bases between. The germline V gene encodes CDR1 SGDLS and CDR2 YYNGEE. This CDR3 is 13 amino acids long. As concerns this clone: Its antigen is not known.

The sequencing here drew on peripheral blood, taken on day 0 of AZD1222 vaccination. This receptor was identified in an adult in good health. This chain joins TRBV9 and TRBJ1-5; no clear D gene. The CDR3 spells CASSAQSNQPQHF. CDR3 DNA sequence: TGTGCCAGCAGCGCCCAAAGCAATCAGCCCCAGCATTTT.